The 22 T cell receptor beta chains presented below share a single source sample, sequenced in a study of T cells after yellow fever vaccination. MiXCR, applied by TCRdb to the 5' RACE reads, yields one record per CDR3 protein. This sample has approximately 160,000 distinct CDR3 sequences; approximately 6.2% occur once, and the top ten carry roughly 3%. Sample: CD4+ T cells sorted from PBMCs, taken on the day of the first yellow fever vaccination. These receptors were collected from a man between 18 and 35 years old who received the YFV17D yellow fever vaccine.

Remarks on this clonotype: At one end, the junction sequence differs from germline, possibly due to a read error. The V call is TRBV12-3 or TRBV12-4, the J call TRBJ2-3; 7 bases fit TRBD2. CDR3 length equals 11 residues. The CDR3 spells CASSSARLASF. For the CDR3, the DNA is TGTGCCAGCAGTTCCGCCCGACTAGCTAGTTTT.

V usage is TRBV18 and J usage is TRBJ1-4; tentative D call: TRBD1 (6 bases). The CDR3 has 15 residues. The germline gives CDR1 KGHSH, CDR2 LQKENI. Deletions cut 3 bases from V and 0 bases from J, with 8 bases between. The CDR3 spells CASSPNRATNEKLFF. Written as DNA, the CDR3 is TGTGCCAGCTCACCGAACAGGGCAACTAATGAAAAACTGTTTTTT.

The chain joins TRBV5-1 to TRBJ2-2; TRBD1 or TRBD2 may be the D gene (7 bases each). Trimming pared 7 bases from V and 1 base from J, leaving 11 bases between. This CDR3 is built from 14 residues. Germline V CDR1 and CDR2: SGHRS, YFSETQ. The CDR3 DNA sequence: TGCGCCAGCGGGAGGGACAGGAACACCGGGGAGCTGTTTTTT. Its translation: CASGRDRNTGELFF.

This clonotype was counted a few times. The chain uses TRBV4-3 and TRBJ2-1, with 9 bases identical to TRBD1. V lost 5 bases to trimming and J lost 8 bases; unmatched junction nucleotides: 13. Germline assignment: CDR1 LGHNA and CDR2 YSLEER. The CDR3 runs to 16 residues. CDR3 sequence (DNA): TGCGCCAGCAGCTACTACCCCGGGACAGGGAGGGATGAGCAGTTCTTC. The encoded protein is CASSYYPGTGRDEQFF.

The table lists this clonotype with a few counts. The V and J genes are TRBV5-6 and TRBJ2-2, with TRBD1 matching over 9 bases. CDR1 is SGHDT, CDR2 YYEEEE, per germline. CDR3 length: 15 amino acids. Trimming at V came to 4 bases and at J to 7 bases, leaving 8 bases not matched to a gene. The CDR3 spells CASSKDRGNGGELFF. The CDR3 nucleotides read TGTGCCAGCAGCAAAGACAGGGGGAACGGCGGGGAGCTGTTTTTT.

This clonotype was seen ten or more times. The CDR3 DNA is TGTGCCACCAGCAGAGAACAGGGAAGAGATACGCAGTATTTT. Translation: CATSREQGRDTQYF. The chain is built from TRBV15 and TRBJ2-3; a weak D match, TRBD1 (6 bases). Trimming pared 0 bases from V and 5 bases from J, leaving 9 bases between. From germline, CDR1 is LNHNV and CDR2 YYDKDF (reference sequence). The CDR3 runs to 14 residues.

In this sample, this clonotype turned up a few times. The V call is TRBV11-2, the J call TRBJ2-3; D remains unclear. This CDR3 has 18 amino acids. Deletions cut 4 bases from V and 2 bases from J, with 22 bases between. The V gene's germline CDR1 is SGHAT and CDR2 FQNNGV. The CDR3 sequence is CASSSRATATLHTDTQYF. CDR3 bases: TGTGCCAGCAGCTCGCGTGCGACCGCTACTCTTCACACAGATACGCAGTATTTT.

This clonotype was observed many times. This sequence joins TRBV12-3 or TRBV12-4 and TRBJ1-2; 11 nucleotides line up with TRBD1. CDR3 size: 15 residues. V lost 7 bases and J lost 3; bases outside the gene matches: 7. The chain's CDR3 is CASTFGQGADYGYTF. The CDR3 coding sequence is TGTGCCAGCACCTTCGGACAGGGGGCGGACTATGGCTACACCTTC.

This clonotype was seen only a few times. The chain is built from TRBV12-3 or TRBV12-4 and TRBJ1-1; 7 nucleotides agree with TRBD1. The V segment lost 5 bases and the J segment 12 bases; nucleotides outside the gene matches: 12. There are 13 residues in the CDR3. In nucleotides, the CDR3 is TGTGCCAGCAGTCCCAATATCGACAGGGTTTCTTTCTTT. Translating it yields CASSPNIDRVSFF.

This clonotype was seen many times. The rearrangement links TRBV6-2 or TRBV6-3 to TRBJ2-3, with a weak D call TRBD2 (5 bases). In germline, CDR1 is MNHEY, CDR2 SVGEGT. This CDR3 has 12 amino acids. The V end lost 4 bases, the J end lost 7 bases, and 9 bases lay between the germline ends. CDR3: CASSSRVHTQYF. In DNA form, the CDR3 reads TGTGCCAGCAGTTCGAGGGTCCATACGCAGTATTTT.

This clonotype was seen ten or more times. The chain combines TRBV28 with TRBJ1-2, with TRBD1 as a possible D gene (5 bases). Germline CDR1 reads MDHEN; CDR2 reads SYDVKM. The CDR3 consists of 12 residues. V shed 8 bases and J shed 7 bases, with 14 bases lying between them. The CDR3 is CASGTGSGGYTF. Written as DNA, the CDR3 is TGTGCCAGCGGGACCGGGAGTGGTGGCTACACCTTC.

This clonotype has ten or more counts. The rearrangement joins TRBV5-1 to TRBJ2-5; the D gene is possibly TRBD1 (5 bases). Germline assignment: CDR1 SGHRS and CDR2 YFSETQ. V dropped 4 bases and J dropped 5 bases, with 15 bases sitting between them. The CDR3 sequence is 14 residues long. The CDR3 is CASSPTAGKETQYF. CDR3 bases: TGCGCCAGCAGCCCTACTGCAGGGAAGGAGACCCAGTACTTC.

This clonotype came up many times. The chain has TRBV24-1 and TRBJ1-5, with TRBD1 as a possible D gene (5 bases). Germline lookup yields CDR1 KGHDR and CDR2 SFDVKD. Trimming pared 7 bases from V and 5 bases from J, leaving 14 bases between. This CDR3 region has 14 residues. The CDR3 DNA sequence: TGTGCCACCAGCGGTTCAGGGTGGGATCAGCCCCAGCATTTT. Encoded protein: CATSGSGWDQPQHF.

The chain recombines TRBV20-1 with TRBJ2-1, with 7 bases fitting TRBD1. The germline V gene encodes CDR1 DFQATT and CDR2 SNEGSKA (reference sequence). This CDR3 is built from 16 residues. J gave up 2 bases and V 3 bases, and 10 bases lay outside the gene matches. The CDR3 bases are TGCAGTGCTAGGGCCCCGGGACAGCCCCCCTACAATGAGCAGTTCTTC. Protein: CSARAPGQPPYNEQFF.

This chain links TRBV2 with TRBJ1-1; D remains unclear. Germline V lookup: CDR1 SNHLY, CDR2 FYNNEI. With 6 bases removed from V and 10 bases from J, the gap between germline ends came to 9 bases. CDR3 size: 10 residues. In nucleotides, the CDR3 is TGTGCCAGCAGGCACTCGGGAGCTTTCTTT. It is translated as CASRHSGAFF.

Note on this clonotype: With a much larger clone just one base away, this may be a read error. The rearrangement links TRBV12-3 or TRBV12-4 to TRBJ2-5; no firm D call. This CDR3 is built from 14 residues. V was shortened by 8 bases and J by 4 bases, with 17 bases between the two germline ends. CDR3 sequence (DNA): TGTGCCAGCGGACCTTTACACTTACGAGAGACCCAGTACTTC. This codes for CASGPLHLRETQYF.

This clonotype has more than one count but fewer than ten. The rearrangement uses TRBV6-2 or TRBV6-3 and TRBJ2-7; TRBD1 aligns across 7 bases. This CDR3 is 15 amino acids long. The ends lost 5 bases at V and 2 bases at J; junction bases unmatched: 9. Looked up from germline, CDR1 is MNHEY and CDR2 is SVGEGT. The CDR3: CASSRTGSFTYEQYV. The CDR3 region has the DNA TGTGCCAGCAGTAGGACAGGATCATTTACCTACGAGCAGTACGTC.

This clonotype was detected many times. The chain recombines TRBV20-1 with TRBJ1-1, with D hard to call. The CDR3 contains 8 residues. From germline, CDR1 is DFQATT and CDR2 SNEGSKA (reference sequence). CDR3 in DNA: TGCGCGAACACTGAAGCTTTCTTT. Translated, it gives CANTEAFF.

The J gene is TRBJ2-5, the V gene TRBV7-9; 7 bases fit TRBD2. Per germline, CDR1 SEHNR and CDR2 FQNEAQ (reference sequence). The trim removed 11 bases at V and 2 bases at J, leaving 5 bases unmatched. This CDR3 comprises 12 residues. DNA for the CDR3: TGTGCCCTGGGCGGGGGTCAAGAGACCCAGTACTTC. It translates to CALGGGQETQYF.

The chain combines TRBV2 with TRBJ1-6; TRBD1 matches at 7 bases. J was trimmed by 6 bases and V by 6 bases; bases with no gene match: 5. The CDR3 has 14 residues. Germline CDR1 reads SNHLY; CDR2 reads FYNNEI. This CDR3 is CASSDRASNSPLHF. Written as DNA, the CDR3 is TGTGCCAGCAGCGACAGGGCCTCTAATTCACCCCTCCACTTT.

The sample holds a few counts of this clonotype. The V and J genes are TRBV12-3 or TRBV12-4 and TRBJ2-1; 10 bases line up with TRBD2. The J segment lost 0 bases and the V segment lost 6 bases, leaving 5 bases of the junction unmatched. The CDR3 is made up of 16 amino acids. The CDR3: CASRGLAQSSYNEQFF. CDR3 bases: TGTGCCAGCAGGGGACTAGCGCAGAGCTCCTACAATGAGCAGTTCTTC.

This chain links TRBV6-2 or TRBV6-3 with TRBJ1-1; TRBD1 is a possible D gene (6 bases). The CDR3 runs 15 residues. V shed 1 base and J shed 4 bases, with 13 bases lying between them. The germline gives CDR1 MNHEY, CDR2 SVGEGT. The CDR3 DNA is TGTGCCAGCAGTTACTTGACAGGATCGCCCACTGAAGCTTTCTTT. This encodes CASSYLTGSPTEAFF.